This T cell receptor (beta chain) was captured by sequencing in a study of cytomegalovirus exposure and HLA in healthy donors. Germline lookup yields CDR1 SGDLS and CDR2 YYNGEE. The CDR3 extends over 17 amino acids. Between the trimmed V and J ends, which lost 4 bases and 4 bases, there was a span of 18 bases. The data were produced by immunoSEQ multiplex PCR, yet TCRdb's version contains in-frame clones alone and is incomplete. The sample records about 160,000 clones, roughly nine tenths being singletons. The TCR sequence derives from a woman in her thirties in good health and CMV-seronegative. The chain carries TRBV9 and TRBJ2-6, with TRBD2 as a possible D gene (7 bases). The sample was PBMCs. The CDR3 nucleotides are TGTGCCAGCAGCCCATCCGGGGGGCGAGTGGGGGCCAACGTCCTGACTTTC. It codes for CASSPSGGRVGANVLTF.